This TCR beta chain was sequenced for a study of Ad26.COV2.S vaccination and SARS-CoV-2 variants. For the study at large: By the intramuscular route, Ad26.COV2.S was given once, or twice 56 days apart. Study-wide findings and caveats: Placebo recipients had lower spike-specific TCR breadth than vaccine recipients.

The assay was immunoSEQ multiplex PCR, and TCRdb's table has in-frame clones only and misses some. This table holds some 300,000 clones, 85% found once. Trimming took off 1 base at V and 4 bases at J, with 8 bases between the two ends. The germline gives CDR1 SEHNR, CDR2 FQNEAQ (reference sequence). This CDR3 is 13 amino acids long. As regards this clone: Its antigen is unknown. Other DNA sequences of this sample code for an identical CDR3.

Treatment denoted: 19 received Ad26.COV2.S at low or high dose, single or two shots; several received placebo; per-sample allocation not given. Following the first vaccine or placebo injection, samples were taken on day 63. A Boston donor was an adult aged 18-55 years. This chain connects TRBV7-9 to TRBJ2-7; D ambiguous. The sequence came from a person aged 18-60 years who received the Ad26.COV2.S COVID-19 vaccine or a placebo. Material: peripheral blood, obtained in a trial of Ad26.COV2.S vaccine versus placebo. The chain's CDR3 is CASSLGLAYEQYF. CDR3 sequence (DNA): TGTGCCAGCAGCTTAGGTCTGGCTTACGAGCAGTACTTC.